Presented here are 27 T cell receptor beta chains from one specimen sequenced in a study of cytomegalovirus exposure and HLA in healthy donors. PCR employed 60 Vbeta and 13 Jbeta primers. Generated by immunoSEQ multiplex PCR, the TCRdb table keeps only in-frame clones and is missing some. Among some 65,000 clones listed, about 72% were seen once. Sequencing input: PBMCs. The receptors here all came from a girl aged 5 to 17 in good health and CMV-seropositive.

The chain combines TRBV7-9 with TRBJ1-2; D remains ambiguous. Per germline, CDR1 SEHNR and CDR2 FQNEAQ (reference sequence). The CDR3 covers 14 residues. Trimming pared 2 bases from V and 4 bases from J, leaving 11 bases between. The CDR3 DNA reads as TGTGCCAGCAGCTTACAACCGGGTCGCTATGGCTACACCTTC. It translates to CASSLQPGRYGYTF.

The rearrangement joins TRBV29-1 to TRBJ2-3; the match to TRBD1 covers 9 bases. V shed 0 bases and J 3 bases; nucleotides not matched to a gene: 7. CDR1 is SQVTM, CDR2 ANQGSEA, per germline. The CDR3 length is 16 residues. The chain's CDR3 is CSVEELRDRATDTQYF. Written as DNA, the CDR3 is TGCAGCGTTGAAGAGCTCCGGGACAGGGCTACAGATACGCAGTATTTT.

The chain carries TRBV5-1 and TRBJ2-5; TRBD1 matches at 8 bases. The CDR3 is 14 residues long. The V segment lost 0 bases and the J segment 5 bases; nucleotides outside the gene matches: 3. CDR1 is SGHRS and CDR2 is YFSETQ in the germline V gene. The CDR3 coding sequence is TGCGCCAGCAGCTTGGTTAACAGGGGGGAGACCCAGTACTTC. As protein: CASSLVNRGETQYF.

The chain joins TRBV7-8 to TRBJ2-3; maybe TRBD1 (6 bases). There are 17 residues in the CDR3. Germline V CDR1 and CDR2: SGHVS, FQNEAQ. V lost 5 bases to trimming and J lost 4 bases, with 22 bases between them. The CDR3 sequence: CASSHHTGYESADTQYF. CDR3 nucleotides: TGTGCCAGCAGCCATCATACAGGGTATGAGTCCGCAGATACGCAGTATTTT. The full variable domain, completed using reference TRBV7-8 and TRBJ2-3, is GAGVSQSPRYKVAKRGQDVALRCDPISGHVSLFWYQQALGQGPEFLTYFQNEAQLDKSGLPSDRFFAERPEGSVSTLKIQRTQQEDSAVYLCASSHHTGYESADTQYFGPGTRLTVL.

In DNA, the CDR3 is TGTGCCAGCAGCGTAGAACGGGGTTCACCCCTCCACTTT. Its protein is CASSVERGSPLHF. The V call is TRBV9, the J call TRBJ1-6; no definite D call. Looked up from germline, CDR1 is SGDLS and CDR2 is YYNGEE. The CDR3 is made up of 13 amino acids. The germline V and J ends were trimmed by 0 bases and 9 bases, with 7 bases remaining between them.

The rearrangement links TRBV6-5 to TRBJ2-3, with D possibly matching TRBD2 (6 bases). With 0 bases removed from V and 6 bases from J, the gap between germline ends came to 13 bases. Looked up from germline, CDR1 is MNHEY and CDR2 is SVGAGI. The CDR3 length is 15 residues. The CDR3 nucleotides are TGTGCCAGCAGTTACTCGGCGGGGCCGGAGGATACGCAGTATTTT. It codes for CASSYSAGPEDTQYF.

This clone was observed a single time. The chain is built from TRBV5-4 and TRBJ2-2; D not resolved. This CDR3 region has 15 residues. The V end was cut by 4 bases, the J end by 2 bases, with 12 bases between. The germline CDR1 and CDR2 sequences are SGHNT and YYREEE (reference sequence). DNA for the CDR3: TGTGCCAGCAGCCATGTCAGTGGTAACACCGGGGAGCTGTTTTTT. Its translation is CASSHVSGNTGELFF.

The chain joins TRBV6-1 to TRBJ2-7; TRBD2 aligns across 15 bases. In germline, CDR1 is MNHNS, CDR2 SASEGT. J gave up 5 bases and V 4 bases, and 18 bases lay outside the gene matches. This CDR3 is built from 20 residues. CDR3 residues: CASSGGGLAGGRITRDEQYF. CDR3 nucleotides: TGTGCCAGCAGTGGGGGAGGACTAGCGGGGGGGCGGATAACTAGGGACGAGCAGTACTTC.

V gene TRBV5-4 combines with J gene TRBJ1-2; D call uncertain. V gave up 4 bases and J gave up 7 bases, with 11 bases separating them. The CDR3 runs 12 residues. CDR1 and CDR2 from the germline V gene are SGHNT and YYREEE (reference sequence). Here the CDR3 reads CASSPGEAGYTF. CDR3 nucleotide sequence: TGTGCCAGCAGCCCGGGTGAGGCTGGCTACACCTTC.

The CDR3 protein is CASSPQLSIYEQYF. The CDR3, as DNA: TGTGCCAGCTCACCACAACTGAGCATCTACGAGCAGTACTTC. V is TRBV18 and J is TRBJ2-7; D not certain. This CDR3 comprises 14 residues. Trimming shortened V by 1 base and J by 3 bases, and 10 bases separated the two germline ends. Per germline, CDR1 KGHSH and CDR2 LQKENI. Full variable domain (remainder filled in from reference TRBV18 and TRBJ2-7): NAGVMQNPRHLVRRRGQEARLRCSPMKGHSHVYWYRQLPEEGLKFMVYLQKENIIDESGMPKERFSAEFPKEGPSILRIQQVVRGDSAAYFCASSPQLSIYEQYFGPGTRLTVT.

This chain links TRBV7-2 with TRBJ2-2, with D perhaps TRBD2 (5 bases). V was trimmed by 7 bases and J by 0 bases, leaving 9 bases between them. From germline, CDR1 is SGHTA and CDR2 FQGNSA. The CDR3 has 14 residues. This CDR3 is CASKTGTNTGELFF. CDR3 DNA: TGTGCCAGCAAAACCGGGACGAACACCGGGGAGCTGTTTTTT.

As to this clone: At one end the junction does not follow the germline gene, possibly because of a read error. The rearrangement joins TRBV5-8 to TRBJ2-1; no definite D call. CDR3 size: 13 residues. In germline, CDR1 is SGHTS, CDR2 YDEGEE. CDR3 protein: CASSLGPYNKQFF. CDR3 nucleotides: TGTGCCAGCAGCCTAGGCCCGTACAATAAGCAGTTCTTC.

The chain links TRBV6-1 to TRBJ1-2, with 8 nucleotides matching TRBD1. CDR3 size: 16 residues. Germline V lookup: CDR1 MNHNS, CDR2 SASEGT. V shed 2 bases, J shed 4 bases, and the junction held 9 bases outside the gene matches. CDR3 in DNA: TGTGCCAGCAGTGAATCGGCAGGGGGCGGGGGCTATGGCTACACCTTC. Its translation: CASSESAGGGGYGYTF.

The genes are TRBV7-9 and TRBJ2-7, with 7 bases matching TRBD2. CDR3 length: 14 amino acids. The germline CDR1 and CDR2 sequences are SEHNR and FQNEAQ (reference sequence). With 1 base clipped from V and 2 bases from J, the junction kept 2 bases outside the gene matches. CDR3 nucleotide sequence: TGTGCCAGCAGCTTAGGGGGGGGTACCTACGAGCAGTACTTC. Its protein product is CASSLGGGTYEQYF.

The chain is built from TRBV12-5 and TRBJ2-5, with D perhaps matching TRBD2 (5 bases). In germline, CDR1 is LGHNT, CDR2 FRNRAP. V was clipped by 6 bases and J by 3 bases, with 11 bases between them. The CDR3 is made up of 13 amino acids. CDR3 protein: CASGRTGEETQYF. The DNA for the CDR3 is TGTGCTAGTGGCAGGACTGGGGAAGAGACCCAGTACTTC. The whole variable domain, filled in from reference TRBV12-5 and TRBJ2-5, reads DARVTQTPRHKVTEMGQEVTMRCQPILGHNTVFWYRQTMMQGLELLAYFRNRAPLDDSGMPKDRFSAEMPDATLATLKIQPSEPRDSAVYFCASGRTGEETQYFGPGTRLLVL.

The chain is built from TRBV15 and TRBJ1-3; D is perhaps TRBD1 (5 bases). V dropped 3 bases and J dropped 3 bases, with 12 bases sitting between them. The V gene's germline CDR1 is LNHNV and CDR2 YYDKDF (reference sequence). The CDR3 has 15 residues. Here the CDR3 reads CATSSQGFYGNTIYF. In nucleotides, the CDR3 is TGTGCCACCAGCAGTCAGGGATTCTATGGAAACACCATATATTTT.

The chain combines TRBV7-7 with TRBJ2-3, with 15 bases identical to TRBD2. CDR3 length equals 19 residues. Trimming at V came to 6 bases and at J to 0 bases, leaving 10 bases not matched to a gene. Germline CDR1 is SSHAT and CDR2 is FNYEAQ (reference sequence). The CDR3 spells CASSMGLAGGSYSTDTQYF. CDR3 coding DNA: TGTGCCAGCAGTATGGGACTAGCGGGAGGCTCCTATAGCACAGATACGCAGTATTTT.

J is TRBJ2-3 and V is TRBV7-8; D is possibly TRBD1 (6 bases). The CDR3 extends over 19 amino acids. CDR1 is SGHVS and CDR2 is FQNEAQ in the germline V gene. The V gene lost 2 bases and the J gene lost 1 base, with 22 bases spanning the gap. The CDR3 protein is CASSLPPVAQGRGTDTQYF. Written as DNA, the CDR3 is TGTGCCAGCAGCTTACCCCCGGTCGCACAGGGCAGGGGCACAGATACGCAGTATTTT.

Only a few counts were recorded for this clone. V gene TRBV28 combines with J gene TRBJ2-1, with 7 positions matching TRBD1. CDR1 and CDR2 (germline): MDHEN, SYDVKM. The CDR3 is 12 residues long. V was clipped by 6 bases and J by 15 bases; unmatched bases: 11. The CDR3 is CASRRPGQRWFF. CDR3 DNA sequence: TGTGCCAGCAGACGCCCGGGACAGCGGTGGTTCTTC.

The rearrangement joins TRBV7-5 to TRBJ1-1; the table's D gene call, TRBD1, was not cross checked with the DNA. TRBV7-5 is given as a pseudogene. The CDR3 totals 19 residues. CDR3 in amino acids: CARSRLAINRAGPSTEAFF. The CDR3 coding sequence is TGTGCCAGAAGCCGATTAGCAATAAACAGGGCTGGGCCTAGCACTGAAGCTTTCTTT.

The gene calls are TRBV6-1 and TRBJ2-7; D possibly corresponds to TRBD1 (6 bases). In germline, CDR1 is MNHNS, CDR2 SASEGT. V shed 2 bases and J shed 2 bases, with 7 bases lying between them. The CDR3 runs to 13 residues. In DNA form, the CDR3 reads TGTGCCAGCAGTGAAAACAGGGCCTACGAGCAGTACTTC. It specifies CASSENRAYEQYF.

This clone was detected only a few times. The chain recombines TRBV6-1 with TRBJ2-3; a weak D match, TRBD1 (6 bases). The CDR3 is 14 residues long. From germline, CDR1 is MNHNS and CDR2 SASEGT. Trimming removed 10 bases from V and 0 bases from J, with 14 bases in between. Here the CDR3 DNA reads TGTGCCACCCATCGGACAGTTAGCACAGATACGCAGTATTTT. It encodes CATHRTVSTDTQYF.

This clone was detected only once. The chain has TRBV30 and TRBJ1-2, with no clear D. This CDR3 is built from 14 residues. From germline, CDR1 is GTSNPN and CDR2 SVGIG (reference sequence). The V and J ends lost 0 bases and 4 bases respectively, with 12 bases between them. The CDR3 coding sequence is TGTGCCTGGAGTGTAGGAGGGCTGACCTATGGCTACACCTTC. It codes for CAWSVGGLTYGYTF.

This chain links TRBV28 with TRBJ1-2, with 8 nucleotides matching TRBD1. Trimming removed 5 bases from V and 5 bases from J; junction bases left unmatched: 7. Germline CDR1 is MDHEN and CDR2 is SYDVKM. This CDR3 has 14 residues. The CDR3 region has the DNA TGTGCCAGCAGTCCCTCGGACAGGGTATATGGCTACACCTTC. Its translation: CASSPSDRVYGYTF.

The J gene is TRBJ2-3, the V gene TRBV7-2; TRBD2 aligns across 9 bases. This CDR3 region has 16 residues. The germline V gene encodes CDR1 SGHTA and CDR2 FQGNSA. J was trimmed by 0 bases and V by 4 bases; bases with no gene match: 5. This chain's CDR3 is CASSSSRGGSTDTQYF. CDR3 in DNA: TGTGCCAGCAGCTCCTCGCGGGGGGGGAGCACAGATACGCAGTATTTT.

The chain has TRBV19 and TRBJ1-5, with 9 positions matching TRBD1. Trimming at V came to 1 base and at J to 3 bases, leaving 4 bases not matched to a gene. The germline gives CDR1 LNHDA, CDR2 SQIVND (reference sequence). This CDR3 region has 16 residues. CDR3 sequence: CASSIVGTGLNQPQHF. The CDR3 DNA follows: TGTGCCAGTAGTATAGTAGGGACAGGGCTCAATCAGCCCCAGCATTTT.

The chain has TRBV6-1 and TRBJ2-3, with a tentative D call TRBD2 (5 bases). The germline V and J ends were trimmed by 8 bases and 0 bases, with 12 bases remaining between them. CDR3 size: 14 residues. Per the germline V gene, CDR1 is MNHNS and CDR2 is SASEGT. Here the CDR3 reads CASSREASTDTQYF. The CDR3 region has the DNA TGTGCCAGCTCTCGGGAAGCAAGCACAGATACGCAGTATTTT.